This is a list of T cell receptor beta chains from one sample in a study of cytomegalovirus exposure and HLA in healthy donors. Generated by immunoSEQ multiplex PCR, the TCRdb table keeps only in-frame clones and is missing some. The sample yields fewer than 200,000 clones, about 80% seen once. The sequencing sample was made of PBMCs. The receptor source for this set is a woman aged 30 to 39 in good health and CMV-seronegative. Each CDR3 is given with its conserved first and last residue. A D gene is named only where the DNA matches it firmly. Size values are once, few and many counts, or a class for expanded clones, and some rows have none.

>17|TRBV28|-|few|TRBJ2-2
TGTGCCAGCAGTTCCCACTCTGCAGGGGCGCGCGCCGGGGAGCTGTTTTTT
CASSSHSAGARAGELFF
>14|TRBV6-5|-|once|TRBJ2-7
TGTGCCAGCAGCCACGACCAGGGCTTCTACGAGCAGTACTTC
CASSHDQGFYEQYF
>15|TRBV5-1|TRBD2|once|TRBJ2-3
TGCGCCAGCAGGGGCCGACTAGCGGGAGTGGATACGCAGTATTTT
CASRGRLAGVDTQYF
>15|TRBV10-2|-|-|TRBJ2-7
TGCGCCAGCAGTGGGTCTCCCCGGGGGATCTACGAGCAGTACTTC
CASSGSPRGIYEQYF
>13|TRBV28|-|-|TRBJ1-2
TGTGCCAGCAGGGAAGGGGTTGACTATGGCTACACCTTC
CASREGVDYGYTF
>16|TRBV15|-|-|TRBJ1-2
TGTGCCACCAGCCGCCCTCCAGGGGCTAAGGACTATGGCTACACCTTC
CATSRPPGAKDYGYTF
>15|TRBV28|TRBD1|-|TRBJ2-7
TGTGCCAGCAGGGAAATGACAGGGGGTCTCTCCGAGCAGTACTTC
CASREMTGGLSEQYF
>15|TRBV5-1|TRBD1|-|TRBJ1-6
TGCGCCAGCAGCCTTACGACAGGGGGCAATTCACCCCTCCACTTT
CASSLTTGGNSPLHF
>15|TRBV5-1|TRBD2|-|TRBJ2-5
TGCGCCAGCCGGGAAAGCGGGGGGGCCGAGGAGACCCAGTACTTC
CASRESGGAEETQYF
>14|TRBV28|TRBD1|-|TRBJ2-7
TGTGCCAGCAACTCCGGGACAGGGGGCTACGAGCAGTACTTC
CASNSGTGGYEQYF
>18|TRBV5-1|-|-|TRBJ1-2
TGCGCCAGCAGCGGGCCACCGGGGCCGCAGGGGCCTAACTATGGCTACACCTTC
CASSGPPGPQGPNYGYTF
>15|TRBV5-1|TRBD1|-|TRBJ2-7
TGCGCCAGCAGCCCGGGACAGGGAGGATCCTACGAGCAGTACTTC
CASSPGQGGSYEQYF
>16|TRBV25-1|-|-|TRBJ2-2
TGTGCCAGCAGTGAATTTTTAGGAGATAACACCGGGGAGCTGTTTTTT
CASSEFLGDNTGELFF
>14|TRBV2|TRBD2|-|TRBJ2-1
TGTGCCAGCAGTTTAGCGGGAGTCTACAATGAGCAGTTCTTC
CASSLAGVYNEQFF
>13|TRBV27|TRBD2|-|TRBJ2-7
TGTGCCAGCAGTTTAGTGGGGGGGGGCGAGCAGTACTTC
CASSLVGGGEQYF
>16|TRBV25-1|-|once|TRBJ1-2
TGTGCCAGCAGTGAATATCCCCCCGACTCCCGCGGAGGCTACACCTTC
CASSEYPPDSRGGYTF
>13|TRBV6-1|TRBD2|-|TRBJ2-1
TGTGCCAGCAGTGCGGGACTAGCGGGGGTTCTGTTCTTC
CASSAGLAGVLFF
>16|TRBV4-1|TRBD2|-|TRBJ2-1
TGCGCCAGCAGCCAAATGGCGGGAGGGCTGTACAATGAGCAGTTCTTC
CASSQMAGGLYNEQFF
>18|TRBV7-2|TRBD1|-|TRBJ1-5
TGTGCCAGCAGCTTAGTCGGAGGGGGCCTAAATAGCAATCAGCCCCAGCATTTT
CASSLVGGGLNSNQPQHF
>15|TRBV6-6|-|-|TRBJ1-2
TGTGCCAGCAGTTACTCTACAGGGACAAACTATGGCTACACCTTC
CASSYSTGTNYGYTF
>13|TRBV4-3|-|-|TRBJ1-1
TGCGCCAGCAGCCAAGATAGGAACACTGAAGCTTTCTTT
CASSQDRNTEAFF
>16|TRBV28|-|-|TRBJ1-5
TGTGCCAGCAGTTCCCCCACAGGGTTTGGCAATCAGCCCCAGCATTTT
CASSSPTGFGNQPQHF
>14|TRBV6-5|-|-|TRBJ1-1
TGTGCCAGCCTGTTGGGGGGTTCGGCAAAGGAGGCTTTCTTT
CASLLGGSAKEAFF
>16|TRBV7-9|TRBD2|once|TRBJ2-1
TGTGCCAGCAGCTCTGCCGGGACTAGCGTTTACAATGAGCAGTTCTTC
CASSSAGTSVYNEQFF
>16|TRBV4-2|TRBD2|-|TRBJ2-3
TGTGCCAGCAGCCAAGAGGGACTAGGTAGCACAGATACGCAGTATTTT
CASSQEGLGSTDTQYF
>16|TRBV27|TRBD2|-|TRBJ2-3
TGTGCCAGCAGTCAACAGGGTCTAGCGGGAGTAGATACGCAGTATTTT
CASSQQGLAGVDTQYF
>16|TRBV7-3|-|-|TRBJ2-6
TGTGCCAGCAGCTTCGGGTCGAACTCTGGGGCCAACGTCCTGACTTTC
CASSFGSNSGANVLTF
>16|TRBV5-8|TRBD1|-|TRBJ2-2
TGTGCCAGCAGCTTGGCCAGGGGGCATGTCGGTGGGGAGCTGTTTTTT
CASSLARGHVGGELFF
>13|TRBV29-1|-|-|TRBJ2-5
TGCAGCGTTGTGGGCAAGTTAAGCGAGACCCAGTACTTC
CSVVGKLSETQYF
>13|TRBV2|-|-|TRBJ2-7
TGTGCCAGCAGGGCCGTCCCAACCTACGAGCAGTACTTC
CASRAVPTYEQYF
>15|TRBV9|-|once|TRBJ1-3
TGTGCCAGCACCGAGGGCGGGGGGCTAGGAAACACCATATATTTT
CASTEGGGLGNTIYF